This passage covers 3 T cell receptor beta chains from one sample sequenced in a study of beta chain features in type 1 diabetes (dated by TCRdb to between 2018 and 2020). Library preparation was by the immunoSEQ multiplex PCR assay. The entire amount of isolated RNA was reverse transcribed using the High Capacity cDNA Reverse Transcription Kit, so the sequenced TCRB transcripts were expressed ones. TCRdb provides this immuneACCESS table in a form limited to in-frame rearrangements. Some clones are lacking; in checked studies, under half of them reflect an unresolved V gene, and why the rest are absent is not known. The sample table records about 360,000 clones; over 10% of these occur just once. 0.017% of the sample goes to the ten largest clones. The sample comprised naive CD4+ T cells from blood. What this sample's cell subset or site label stands for: true naive CD4+ T cells. The receptors here all came from a man younger than 30 in good health.

This clone was counted between two and nine times. The chain carries TRBV2 and TRBJ2-1, with 7 bases that match TRBD2. This CDR3 is built from 12 residues. Germline assignment: CDR1 SNHLY and CDR2 FYNNEI. Trimming removed 7 bases from V and 8 bases from J; junction bases left unmatched: 5. The CDR3 nucleotides are TGTGCCAGCACTCGACTAGCCTATGAGCAGTTCTTC. This gives the protein CASTRLAYEQFF.

The table lists this clone with a few counts. V is TRBV7-2 and J is TRBJ1-2; D unclear. Germline CDR1 and CDR2: SGHTA and FQGNSA. There are 14 residues in the CDR3. Between the trimmed V and J ends, which lost 3 bases and 4 bases, there was a span of 12 bases. The CDR3 reads CASSFRGYSYGYTF. The DNA of the CDR3 is TGTGCCAGCAGCTTTCGGGGTTATAGCTATGGCTACACCTTC.

This clone was seen only a few times. The genes are TRBV5-1 and TRBJ2-5, with 9 nucleotides matching TRBD1. In germline, CDR1 is SGHRS, CDR2 YFSETQ. The CDR3 loop spans 16 amino acids. The V segment lost 2 bases and the J segment 4 bases; nucleotides outside the gene matches: 9. This chain's CDR3 is CASSFQWTGDGETQYF. For the CDR3, the DNA is TGCGCCAGCAGCTTCCAATGGACAGGGGATGGAGAGACCCAGTACTTC.